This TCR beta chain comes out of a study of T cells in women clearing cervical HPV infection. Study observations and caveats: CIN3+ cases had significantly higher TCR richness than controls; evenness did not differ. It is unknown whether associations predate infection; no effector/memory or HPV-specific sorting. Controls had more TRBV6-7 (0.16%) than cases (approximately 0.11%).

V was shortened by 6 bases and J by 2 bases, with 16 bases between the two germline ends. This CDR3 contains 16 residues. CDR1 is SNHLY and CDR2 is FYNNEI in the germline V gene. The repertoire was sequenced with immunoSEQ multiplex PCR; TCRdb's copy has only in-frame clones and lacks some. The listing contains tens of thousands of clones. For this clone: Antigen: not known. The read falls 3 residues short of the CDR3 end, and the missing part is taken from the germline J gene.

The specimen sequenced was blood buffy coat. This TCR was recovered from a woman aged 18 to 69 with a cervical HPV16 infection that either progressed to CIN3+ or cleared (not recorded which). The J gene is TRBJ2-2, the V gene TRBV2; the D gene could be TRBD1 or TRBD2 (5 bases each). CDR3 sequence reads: CASRPLAGSNTGELFF. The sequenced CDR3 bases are TGTGCCAGCAGACCACTCGCAGGGAGCAACACCGGGGAG. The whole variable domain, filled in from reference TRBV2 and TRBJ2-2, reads EPEVTQTPSHQVTQMGQEVILRCVPISNHLYFYWYRQILGQKVEFLVSFYNNEISEKSEIFDDQFSVERPDGSNFTLKIRSTKLEDSAMYFCASRPLAGSNTGELFFGEGSRLTVL.